This T cell receptor (beta chain) originates from a study of blood T cell repertoires in COVID-19. Study-wide background: The United States, Italy and Spain supplied acute and convalescent COVID-19 samples. Sample material is recorded as cDNA or gDNA derived from T cells, B-cell-depleted T cells, or PBMCs.

V lost 4 bases, J lost 8 bases, and 8 bases lay in between. Germline V lookup: CDR1 SGHDN, CDR2 FVKESK. The CDR3 extends over 11 amino acids. As originally analysed: For nucleated cells, counts were estimated from reference gene primer amplification. Sequencing was performed with immunoSEQ multiplex PCR; in TCRdb, only in-frame clones are kept and a portion is missing. The V and J calls and the clone size are those of that table, but D and trimming were determined from the DNA. Among roughly 130,000 clones listed, about four fifths were seen once. This receptor was identified in a man in his 60s with active or convalescent COVID-19. The sample comprised peripheral blood. The chain links TRBV14 to TRBJ1-2; no firm D call. Here the CDR3 DNA reads TGTGCCAGCAGCCTCGGGTGGGGCTACACCTTC. The encoded protein is CASSLGWGYTF.